The present T cell receptor (beta chain) was sequenced within a study of PD-L1 blockade in urothelial cancer. Study overall: Prior chemotherapy in patients spanned 0 to 3 regimens.

With 4 bases clipped from V and 3 bases from J, the junction kept 6 bases outside the gene matches. Germline CDR1 reads SEHNR; CDR2 reads FQNEAQ (reference sequence). The CDR3 is 16 residues long. This sample's time point: peripheral blood 6 weeks after treatment start. This table comes from immunoSEQ multiplex PCR, and its TCRdb copy is limited to in-frame clones, with some not included. The repertoire holds approximately 93,000 clones, with 83% as singletons. The sequencing here drew on PBMCs, taken around atezolizumab (anti-PD-L1) treatment. The chain is built from TRBV7-9 and TRBJ2-6, with TRBD1 matching over 7 bases. The sequence derives from a man aged 65 to 85 with urothelial cancer. The CDR3 protein is CASSSDRVGGANVLTF. DNA of the CDR3: TGTGCCAGCAGCTCAGACAGGGTTGGTGGGGCCAACGTCCTGACTTTC.